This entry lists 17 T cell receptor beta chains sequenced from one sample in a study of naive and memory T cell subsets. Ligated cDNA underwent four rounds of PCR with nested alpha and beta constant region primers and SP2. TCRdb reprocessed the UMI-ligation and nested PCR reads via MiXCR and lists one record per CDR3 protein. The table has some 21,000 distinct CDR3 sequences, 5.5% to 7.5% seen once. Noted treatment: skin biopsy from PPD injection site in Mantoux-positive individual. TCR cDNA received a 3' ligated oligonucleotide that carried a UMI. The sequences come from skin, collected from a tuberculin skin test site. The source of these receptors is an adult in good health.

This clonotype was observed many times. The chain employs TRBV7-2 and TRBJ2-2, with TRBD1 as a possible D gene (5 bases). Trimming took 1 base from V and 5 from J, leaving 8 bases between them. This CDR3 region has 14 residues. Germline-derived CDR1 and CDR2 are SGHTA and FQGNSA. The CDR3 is CASSLGRVTGELFF. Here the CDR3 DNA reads TGTGCCAGCAGCTTAGGCAGGGTTACCGGGGAGCTGTTTTTT.

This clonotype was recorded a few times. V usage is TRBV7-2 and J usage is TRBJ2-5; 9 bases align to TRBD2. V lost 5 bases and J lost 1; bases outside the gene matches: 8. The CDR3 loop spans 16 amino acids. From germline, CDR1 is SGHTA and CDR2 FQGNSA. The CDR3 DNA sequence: TGTGCCAGCAGCCGGCAGAGCGGGAGGACCCAAGAGACCCAGTACTTC. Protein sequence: CASSRQSGRTQETQYF.

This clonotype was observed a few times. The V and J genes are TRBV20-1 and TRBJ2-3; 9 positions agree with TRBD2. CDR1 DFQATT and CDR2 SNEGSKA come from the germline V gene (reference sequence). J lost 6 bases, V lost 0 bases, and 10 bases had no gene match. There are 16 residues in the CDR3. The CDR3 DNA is TGCAGTGCTAGAGATCCGGCTAGCGGGGCCCTCGATACGCAGTATTTT. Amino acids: CSARDPASGALDTQYF.

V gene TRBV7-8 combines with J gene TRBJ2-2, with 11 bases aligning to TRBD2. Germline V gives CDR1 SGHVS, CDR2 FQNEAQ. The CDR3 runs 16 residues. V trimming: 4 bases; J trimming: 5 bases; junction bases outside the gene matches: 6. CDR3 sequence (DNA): TGTGCCAGCAGCTCCTCTGGGACTAGCGGTACCGGGGAGCTGTTTTTT. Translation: CASSSSGTSGTGELFF.

The CDR3 DNA is TGTGCCAGCAGCCCCATGACAGGGGGGAACATTCAGTACTTC. It translates to CASSPMTGGNIQYF. This chain links TRBV9 with TRBJ2-4; 9 bases line up with TRBD1. J gave up 7 bases and V 4 bases, and 6 bases lay outside the gene matches. Germline V gene sequence: CDR1 SGDLS, CDR2 YYNGEE. This CDR3 contains 14 residues.

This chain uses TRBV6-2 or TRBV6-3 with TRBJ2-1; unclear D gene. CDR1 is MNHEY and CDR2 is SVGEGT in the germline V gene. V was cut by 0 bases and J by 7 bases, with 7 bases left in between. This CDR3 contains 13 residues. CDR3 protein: CASSYSNPNEQFF. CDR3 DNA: TGTGCCAGCAGTTACTCGAACCCTAATGAGCAGTTCTTC.

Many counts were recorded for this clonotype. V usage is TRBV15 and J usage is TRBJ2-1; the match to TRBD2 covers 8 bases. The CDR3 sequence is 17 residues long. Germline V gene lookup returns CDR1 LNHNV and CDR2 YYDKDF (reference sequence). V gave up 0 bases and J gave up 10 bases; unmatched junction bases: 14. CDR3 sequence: CATSRDFGTRGPNEQFF. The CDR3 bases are TGTGCCACCAGCAGAGATTTTGGGACTAGGGGACCTAACGAGCAGTTCTTC.

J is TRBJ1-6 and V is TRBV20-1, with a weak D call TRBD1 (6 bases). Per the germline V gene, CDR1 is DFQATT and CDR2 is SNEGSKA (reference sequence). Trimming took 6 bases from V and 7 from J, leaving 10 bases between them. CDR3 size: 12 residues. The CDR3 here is CSASDRNSPLHF. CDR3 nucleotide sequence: TGCAGTGCCAGCGACAGGAATTCACCCCTCCACTTT.

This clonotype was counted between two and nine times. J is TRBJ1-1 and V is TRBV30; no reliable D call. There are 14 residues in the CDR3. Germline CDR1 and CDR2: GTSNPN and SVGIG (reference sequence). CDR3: CASQAVTLNTEAFF. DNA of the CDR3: TGTGCTTCCCAAGCCGTCACCTTGAACACTGAAGCTTTCTTT.

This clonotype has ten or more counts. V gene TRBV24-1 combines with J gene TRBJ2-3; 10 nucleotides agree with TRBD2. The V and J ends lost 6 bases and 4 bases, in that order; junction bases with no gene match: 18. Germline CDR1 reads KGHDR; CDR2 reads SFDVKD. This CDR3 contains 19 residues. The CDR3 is CATSIGSKGLAAISDTQYF. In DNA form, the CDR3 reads TGTGCCACCAGTATCGGGAGCAAAGGACTAGCGGCAATATCAGATACGCAGTATTTT.

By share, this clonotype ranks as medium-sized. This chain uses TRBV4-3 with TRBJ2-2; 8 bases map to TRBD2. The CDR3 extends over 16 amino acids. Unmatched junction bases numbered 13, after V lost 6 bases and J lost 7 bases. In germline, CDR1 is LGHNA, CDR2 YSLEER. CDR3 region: CASSKQKRETVGELFF. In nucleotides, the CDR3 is TGCGCCAGCAGTAAACAAAAGCGGGAGACGGTCGGGGAGCTGTTTTTT.

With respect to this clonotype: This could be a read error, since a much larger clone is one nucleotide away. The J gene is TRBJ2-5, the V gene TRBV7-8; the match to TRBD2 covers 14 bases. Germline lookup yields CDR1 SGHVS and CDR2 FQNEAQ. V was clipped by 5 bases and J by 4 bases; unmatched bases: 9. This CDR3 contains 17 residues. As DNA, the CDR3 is TGTGCCAGCAGCCCCGGACTAGCGGGAGGCAGTGGAGAGACCCAGTACTTC. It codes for CASSPGLAGGSGETQYF.

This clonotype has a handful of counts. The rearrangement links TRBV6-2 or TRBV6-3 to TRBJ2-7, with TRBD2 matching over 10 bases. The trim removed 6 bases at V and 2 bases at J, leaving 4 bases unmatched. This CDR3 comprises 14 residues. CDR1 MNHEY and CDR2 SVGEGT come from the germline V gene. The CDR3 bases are TGTGCCAGCAGAACCCTAGCGGGGGCCTACGAGCAGTACTTC. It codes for CASRTLAGAYEQYF.

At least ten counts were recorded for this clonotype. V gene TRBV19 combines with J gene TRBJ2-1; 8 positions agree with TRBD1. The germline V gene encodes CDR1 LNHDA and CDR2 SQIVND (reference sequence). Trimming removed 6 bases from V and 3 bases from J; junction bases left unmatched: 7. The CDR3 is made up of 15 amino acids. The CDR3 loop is CASSLQGAGYNEQFF. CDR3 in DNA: TGTGCCAGTAGCCTTCAGGGGGCCGGCTACAATGAGCAGTTCTTC.

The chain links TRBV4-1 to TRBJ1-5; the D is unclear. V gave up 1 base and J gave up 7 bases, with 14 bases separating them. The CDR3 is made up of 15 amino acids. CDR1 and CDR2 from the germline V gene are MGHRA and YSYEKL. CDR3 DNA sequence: TGCGCCAGCAGCCAAGTGGCAGGCTCGGGCCAGCCCCAGCATTTT. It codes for CASSQVAGSGQPQHF.

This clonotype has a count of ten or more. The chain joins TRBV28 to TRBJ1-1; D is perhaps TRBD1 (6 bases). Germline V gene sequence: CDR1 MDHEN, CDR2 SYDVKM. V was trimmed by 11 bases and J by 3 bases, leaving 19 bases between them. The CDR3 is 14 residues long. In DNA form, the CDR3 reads TGTGCCCACCGGGCATTACAGGGAGACACTGAAGCTTTCTTT. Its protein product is CAHRALQGDTEAFF.

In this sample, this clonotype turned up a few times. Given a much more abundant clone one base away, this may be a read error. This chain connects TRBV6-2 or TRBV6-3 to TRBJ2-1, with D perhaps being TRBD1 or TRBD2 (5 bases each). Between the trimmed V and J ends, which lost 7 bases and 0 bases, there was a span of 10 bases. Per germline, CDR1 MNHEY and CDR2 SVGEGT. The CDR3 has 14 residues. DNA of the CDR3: TGTGCCAGCATCGGGGCTCCCTCCTACAATGAGCAGTTCTTC. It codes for CASIGAPSYNEQFF.